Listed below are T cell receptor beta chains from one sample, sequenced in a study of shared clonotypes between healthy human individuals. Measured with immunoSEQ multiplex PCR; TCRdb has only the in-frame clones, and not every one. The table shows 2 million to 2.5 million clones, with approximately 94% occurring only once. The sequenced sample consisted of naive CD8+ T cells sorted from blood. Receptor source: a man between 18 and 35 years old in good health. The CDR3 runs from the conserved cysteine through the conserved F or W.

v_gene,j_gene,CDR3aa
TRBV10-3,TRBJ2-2,CAIKSGGASGELFF
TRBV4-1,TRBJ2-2,CASSGGSNTGELFF
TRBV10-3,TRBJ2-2,CAISEVTGELFF
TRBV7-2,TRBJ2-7,CASSLAIGSQYF
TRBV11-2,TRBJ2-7,CASSPGTSVYEQYF
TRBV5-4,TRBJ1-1,CASSPGQGHFF
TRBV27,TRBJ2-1,CASSLTLAGEQFF
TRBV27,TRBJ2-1,CASSLYGGSEDNEQFF
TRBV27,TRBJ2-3,CASSSGGASTDTQYF
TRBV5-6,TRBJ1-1,CASRHGQGLVNTEAFF
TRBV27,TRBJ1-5,CASSLYSEGVVNQPQHF
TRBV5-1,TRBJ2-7,CASSKLAGYEQYF
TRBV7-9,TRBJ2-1,CASSPPVSGRLNEQFF
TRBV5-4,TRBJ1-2,CASSQLAGYYGYTF
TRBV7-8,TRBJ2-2,CASSLQGANTGELFF
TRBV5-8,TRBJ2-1,CASSLLTGPRPYNEQFF
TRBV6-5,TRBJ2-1,CASSSSTGQVSNEQFF
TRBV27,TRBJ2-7,CASSLFSGNEQYF
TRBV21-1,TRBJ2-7,CASKRIAYEQYF
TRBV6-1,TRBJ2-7,CASTPGTGYYEQYF
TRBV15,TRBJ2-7,CATSSVESTYEQYF
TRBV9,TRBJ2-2,CASSSPADTGELFF
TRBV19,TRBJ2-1,CASSGLYHGNEQFF
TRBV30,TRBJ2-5,CAWAERSGQWETQYF
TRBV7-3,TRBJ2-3,CASSPFGAGVITDTQYF
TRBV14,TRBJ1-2,CASSQGTYYGYTF
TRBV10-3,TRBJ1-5,CAISEAGSDQPQHF
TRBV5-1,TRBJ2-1,CASSPTHGSLGDEQFF
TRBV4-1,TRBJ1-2,CASSQTQGGYGYTF
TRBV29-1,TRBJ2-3,CSVEDRGREVGDTQYF
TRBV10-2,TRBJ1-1,CASSESTVNTEAFF
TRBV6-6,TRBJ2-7,CASSQGGYEQYF
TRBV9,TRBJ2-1,CASSVVGDRGYNEQFF
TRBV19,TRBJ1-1,CASSIEGILTEAFF
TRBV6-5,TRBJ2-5,CASLDAQETQYF
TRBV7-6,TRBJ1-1,CASSLNPGASTEAFF
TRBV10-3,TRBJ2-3,CAISESGRDADTQYF
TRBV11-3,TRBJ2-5,CASSSRTSGGPSEMTQYF
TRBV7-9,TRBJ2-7,CASSLSGTSYEQYF
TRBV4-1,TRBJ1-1,CASSHYTEAFF
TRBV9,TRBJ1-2,CASSAARTNYGYTF
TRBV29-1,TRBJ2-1,CSVSGTTKTGHEQFF
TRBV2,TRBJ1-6,CASSEGEDRLKSPLHF
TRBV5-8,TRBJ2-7,CASSWGTAYEQYF
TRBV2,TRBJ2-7,CASSLGSSYEQYF
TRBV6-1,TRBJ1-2,CAITGLYDGYTF
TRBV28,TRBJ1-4,CASNPTTGVSNEKLFF
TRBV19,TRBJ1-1,CASSIWGGEAFF
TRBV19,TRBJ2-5,CASSATGFQETQYF
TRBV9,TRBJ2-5,CASSVLPGLAEETQYF
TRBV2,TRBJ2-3,CASSEGRTDTQYF
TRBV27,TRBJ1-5,CASSYGGSNQPQHF
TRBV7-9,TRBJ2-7,CASSLGPEQYF
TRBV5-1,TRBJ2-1,CASSFRLAGGYNEQFF
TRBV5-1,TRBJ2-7,CASSTGQFYEQYF